This T cell receptor beta chain was captured in a study of a mutant IDH1 vaccine in newly diagnosed glioma (dated by TCRdb to the early 2020s). Some background on the complete study: Vaccination began 4-6 weeks after radiotherapy alone, or alongside temozolomide cycles in the chemotherapy-containing groups. Six visits were used for peripheral blood collection: V03 (baseline), V05, V07, V10, V12 and V13. Of the 30 or so patients who were treated, about 60% were male and 37.5% were female, and the mean age was roughly 40 years. Before enrollment, patients had received standard therapy of radiotherapy alone, temozolomide alone, or radiochemotherapy with temozolomide; most received the combination. For exploratory analyses, longitudinal TCRB deep sequencing was carried out in around 24 treated patients wherever samples were available. The week-35 safety follow-up took place at visit V12, and the week-47 end of study took place at visit V13. Beyond this particular receptor, the publication reports: According to the authors, sample limitations meant that analyses of patient blood samples could not be reproduced. PBMC samples for TCRB deep sequencing were selected based on availability. Immune responses induced by the vaccine were seen in around 94% of patients across multiple MHC alleles. Pseudoprogression appeared unrelated to alterations in the top peripheral T cell clonotypes detected by TCRB sequencing.

The CDR3, from cysteine to phenylalanine, totals 15 residues. The retained sequence is limited to the CDR3, 45 bases, with the frame set at the first base. After removal of 1 base from V and 0 bases from J, the junction retains 1 base not matched to a gene. The germline V gene sets CDR1 to MGHRA and CDR2 to YSYEKL. The library was generated by the immunoSEQ multiplex PCR assay. Following the manufacturer's protocol, the hsTCRB Kit was used to amplify rearranged TCR beta chain sequences. TCRB libraries were sequenced on an Illumina MiSeq. On the authors' methods: The kit vendor's proprietary platform handled demultiplexing, trimming and gene mapping. What TCRdb holds here is the immuneACCESS table cut down to in-frame rearrangements. Part of the clones is not present; checked against another copy, under half of the missing clones reflect an unresolved V gene, and the others are unexplained. Clone size and V and J calls were adopted from that table, with D and trimming inferred from the DNA. Across this sample there are some 44,000 clones, with 75% to 85% seen only once. The ten largest clones add up to about 4.6% of the sample.

Worth noting for this clone: Its target antigen remains unknown. The sample holds no much larger clone one base away, and base qualities are not on file.

The sample's time point label, decoded: week 35, safety follow-up. Each vaccine dose was 300 ug of a 20-mer mutant IDH1 peptide in Montanide, given subcutaneously with topical imiquimod. Patients were given eight vaccinations, in weeks 1, 3, 5, 7, 11, 15, 19 and 23, which matched visits V03 through V10. Newly diagnosed WHO grade 3 or 4 IDH1-mutant astrocytomas showing loss of nuclear ATRX were present in the donors. The samples were drawn from NOA16, a multicentre, single-arm, open-label phase I trial in Germany that tested a mutant IDH1 peptide vaccine in humans for the first time. Genomic DNA for TCRB sequencing was extracted from EDTA blood using the DNeasy Blood and Tissue Kit.

The receptor chain draws on TRBV4-1 and TRBJ2-7, with 9 bases in between that match TRBD2. The sequences come from PBMCs, collected from a glioma patient whose treatment included an IDH1 peptide vaccine. This sequence originates from a woman aged 45-60 years with glioma. The DNA sequence reads TGCGCCAGCAGCCAAGCGACTAGCGGCTCCTACGAGCAGTACTTC. Its amino acids are CASSQATSGSYEQYF.